This T cell receptor beta chain was retrieved from a study of response to subunit inactivated influenza vaccine. Broader study findings: Few additional T cells are recruited per seasonal influenza vaccination, authors suggested.

In TCRdb, the RT-PCR reads were re-called with MiXCR into one record per CDR3 protein. Altogether 450,000 to 550,000 distinct CDR3 sequences are present, about 25% being singletons, with the ten largest covering approximately 1.9%. Trimming stripped 7 bases from V and 4 bases from J, with 14 bases between. Germline V gene lookup returns CDR1 MNHEY and CDR2 SVGAGI. CDR3 length: 13 residues. This clonotype appeared many times. As yet, its antigen is unknown. The sequence was obtained from a man aged 45-60 years who received an inactivated influenza vaccine. V and J are TRBV6-5 and TRBJ2-7; D is perhaps TRBD2 (5 bases). The sequencing here drew on CD4+ T cells sorted from PBMCs, taken 5 days after vaccination. In nucleotides, the CDR3 is TGTGCCAGCACCTCCGGAGGAGAGTACGAGCAGTACTTC. It codes for CASTSGGEYEQYF.